This TCR beta chain derives from a study of cytomegalovirus exposure and HLA in healthy donors. The length of the CDR3 is 15 residues. Between the trimmed V and J ends, which lost 3 bases and 2 bases, there was a span of 13 bases. Per the germline V gene, CDR1 is MGHDK and CDR2 is SYGVNS. The PCR contained 60 Vbeta and 13 Jbeta primers. Method: immunoSEQ multiplex PCR; TCRdb's copy keeps in-frame clones and lacks some. The table records fewer than 250,000 clones, approximately 78% of them present only once. The sequence derives from a woman aged 25 to 45 in good health and CMV-seropositive. The chain combines TRBV25-1 with TRBJ2-5, with D possibly TRBD2 on 6 matching bases. Sequenced sample: PBMCs. CDR3 DNA sequence: TGTGCCAGCAGTGATCCCTTCGGGACTCAAGAGACCCAGTACTTC. Translating gives CASSDPFGTQETQYF. Filled out from reference TRBV25-1 and TRBJ2-5, the complete variable domain reads EADIYQTPRYLVIGTGKKITLECSQTMGHDKMYWYQQDPGMELHLIHYSYGVNSTEKGDLSSESTVSRIRTEHFPLTLESARPSHTSQYLCASSDPFGTQETQYFGPGTRLLVL.